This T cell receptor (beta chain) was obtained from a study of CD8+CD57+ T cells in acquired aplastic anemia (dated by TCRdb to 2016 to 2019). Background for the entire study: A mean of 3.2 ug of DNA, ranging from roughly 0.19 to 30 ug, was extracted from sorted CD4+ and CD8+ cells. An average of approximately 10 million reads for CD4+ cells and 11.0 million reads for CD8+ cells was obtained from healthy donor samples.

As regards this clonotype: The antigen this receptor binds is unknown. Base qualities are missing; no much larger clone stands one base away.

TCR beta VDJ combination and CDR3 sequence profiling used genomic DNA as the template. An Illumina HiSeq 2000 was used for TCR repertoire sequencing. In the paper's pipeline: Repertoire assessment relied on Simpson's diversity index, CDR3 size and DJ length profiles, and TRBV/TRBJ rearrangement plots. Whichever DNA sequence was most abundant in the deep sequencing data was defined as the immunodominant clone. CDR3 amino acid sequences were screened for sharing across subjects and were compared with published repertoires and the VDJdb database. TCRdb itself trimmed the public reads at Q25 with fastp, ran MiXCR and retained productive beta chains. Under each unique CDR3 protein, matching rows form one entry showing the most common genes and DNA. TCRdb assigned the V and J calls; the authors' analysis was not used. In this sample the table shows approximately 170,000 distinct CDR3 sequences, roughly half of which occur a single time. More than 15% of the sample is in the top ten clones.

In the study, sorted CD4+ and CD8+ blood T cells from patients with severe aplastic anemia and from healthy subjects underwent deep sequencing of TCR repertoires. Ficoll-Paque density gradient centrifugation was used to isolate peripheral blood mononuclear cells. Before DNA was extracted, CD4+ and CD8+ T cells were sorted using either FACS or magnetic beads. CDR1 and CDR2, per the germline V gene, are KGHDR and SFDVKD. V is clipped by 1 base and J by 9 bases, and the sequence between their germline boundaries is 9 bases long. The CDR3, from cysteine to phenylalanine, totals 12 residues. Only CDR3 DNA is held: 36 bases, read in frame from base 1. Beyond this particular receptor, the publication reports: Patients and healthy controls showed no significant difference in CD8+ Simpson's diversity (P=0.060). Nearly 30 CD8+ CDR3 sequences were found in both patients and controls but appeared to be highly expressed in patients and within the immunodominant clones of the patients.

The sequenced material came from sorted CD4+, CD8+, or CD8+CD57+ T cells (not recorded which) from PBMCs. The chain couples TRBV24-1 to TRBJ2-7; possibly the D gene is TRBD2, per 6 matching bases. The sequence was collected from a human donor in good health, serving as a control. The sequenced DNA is TGTGCCACCAGTGATTTCGGGGGACGGCAGTACTTC. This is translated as CATSDFGGRQYF.